Each of the 3 T cell receptor beta chains below was sequenced from the same sample in a study of blood T cell repertoires in COVID-19. Clones were read by immunoSEQ multiplex PCR, and TCRdb kept only the in-frame ones, dropping some. This table has 86,000 or so clones, about nine tenths appearing once. Specimen: peripheral blood. Receptor source: a man in his fifties with active or convalescent COVID-19.

Only one count was recorded for this clone. The CDR3 reads CASSVGGYEQYF. CDR3 DNA sequence: TGTGCCAGCAGTGTGGGGGGCTACGAGCAGTACTTC. The chain is built from TRBV2 and TRBJ2-7, with TRBD2 as a possible D gene (6 bases). The CDR3 runs to 12 residues. Germline CDR1 is SNHLY and CDR2 is FYNNEI. Trimming removed 4 bases from V and 3 bases from J, with 7 bases in between.

This clone was seen a few times. The chain carries TRBV11-2 and TRBJ2-2; D not certain. V lost 5 bases and J 7 bases, leaving 11 bases between the germline ends. The CDR3 extends over 13 amino acids. The V gene's germline CDR1 is SGHAT and CDR2 FQNNGV. The CDR3 nucleotides are TGTGCCAGCAGCCCTCCTCACGGCGGGGAGCTGTTTTTT. Its protein product is CASSPPHGGELFF.

The chain combines TRBV2 with TRBJ2-7; TRBD1 aligns across 7 bases. The CDR3 has 14 residues. V lost 2 bases and J lost 10; bases outside the gene matches: 11. The germline V gene has CDR1 SNHLY and CDR2 FYNNEI. The CDR3 spells CASSELMGQSFQYV. DNA of the CDR3: TGTGCCAGCAGTGAATTAATGGGACAGTCCTTTCAGTACGTC.